Shown below are 6 T cell receptor beta chains from a single sample sequenced in a study of early stage breast cancer tumors. Method: immunoSEQ multiplex PCR; TCRdb's copy keeps in-frame clones and lacks some. This table has roughly 30,000 clones, roughly 80% appearing once. Sequenced material: blood. Receptors were obtained from a person aged 35 to 50 with breast cancer.

V gene TRBV21-1 combines with J gene TRBJ1-1; TRBD1, the table's D call, was not compared with the DNA. TRBV21-1 is tagged as a pseudogene. The CDR3 totals 13 residues. The CDR3 loop is CASSKGQNTEAFF. CDR3 in DNA: TGTGCCAGCAGCAAAGGACAGAACACTGAAGCTTTCTTT.

The chain uses TRBV5-1 and TRBJ1-5; no clear D. Trimming took 0 bases from V and 7 from J, leaving 8 bases between them. The CDR3 is 13 residues long. The V gene's germline CDR1 is SGHRS and CDR2 YFSETQ. CDR3 sequence reads: CASSLDIGQPQHF. In DNA, the CDR3 is TGCGCCAGCAGCTTGGACATCGGGCAGCCCCAGCATTTT. Based on the CDR3 plus reference TRBV5-1 and TRBJ1-5, the full variable domain is KAGVTQTPRYLIKTRGQQVTLSCSPISGHRSVSWYQQTPGQGLQFLFEYFSETQRNKGNFPGRFSGRQFSNSRSEMNVSTLELGDSALYLCASSLDIGQPQHFGDGTRLSIL.

The table lists this clone with a few counts. The chain's CDR3 is CAWSLGQGYEQYF. CDR3 DNA: TGTGCCTGGAGTCTCGGACAGGGCTACGAGCAGTACTTC. This chain uses TRBV30 with TRBJ2-7; the match to TRBD1 covers 8 bases. The V gene end was trimmed by 2 bases and the J gene end by 3 bases; junction bases not matched to a gene: 3. This CDR3 is built from 13 residues. Germline CDR1 GTSNPN, CDR2 SVGIG (reference sequence).

The chain carries TRBV6-5 and TRBJ2-5; 10 bases agree with TRBD1. CDR3 length: 14 amino acids. Trimming removed 8 bases from V and 2 bases from J; junction bases left unmatched: 5. From germline, CDR1 is MNHEY and CDR2 SVGAGI. CDR3 amino acids: CASRRTGGQETQYF. Here the CDR3 DNA reads TGTGCCAGCCGACGGACAGGGGGACAAGAGACCCAGTACTTC.

The chain employs TRBV6-4 and TRBJ2-7, with TRBD1 identical over 9 bases. The CDR3 spans 19 residues. The germline gives CDR1 MRHNA, CDR2 SNTAGT. V shed 2 bases, J shed 4 bases, and the junction held 18 bases outside the gene matches. CDR3 coding DNA: TGTGCCAGCAGTGACCCGATGGGGACAGGGACCTCCGGAGAGTACGAGCAGTACTTC. This codes for CASSDPMGTGTSGEYEQYF.

The chain recombines TRBV29-1 with TRBJ1-2, with D unresolved. V was trimmed by 6 bases and J by 8 bases, leaving 13 bases between them. The CDR3 runs to 11 residues. CDR1 and CDR2 (germline): SQVTM, ANQGSEA. The CDR3 region is CSVHGEDGYTF. DNA for the CDR3: TGCAGCGTGCATGGGGAAGACGGCTACACCTTC.